The rows below give T cell receptor beta chains drawn from one sample of a study of cytomegalovirus exposure and HLA in healthy donors. Some clones are missing from TCRdb's copy, which holds only in-frame ones; the method was immunoSEQ multiplex PCR. Here the sample spans 180,000 or so clones, 76% being singletons. Sequencing used PBMCs. Receptor source: a woman in her 30s in good health and CMV-seropositive. Both conserved end residues are part of each CDR3. The D gene is left open where the match is weak. Size tells how often a clone was seen (once, few, many) or the class of an expanded clone, and some rows leave it out.

len	abundance	j_gene	d_gene	v_gene	CDR3aa	CDR3nt
17	few	TRBJ2-2	TRBD2	TRBV11-3	CASSPAMAGGFTGELFF	TGTGCCAGCAGCCCGGCTATGGCGGGGGGCTTCACCGGGGAGCTGTTTTTT
15	NA	TRBJ2-7	TRBD1	TRBV29-1	CSVERGGTGVYEQYF	TGCAGCGTTGAACGAGGCGGGACAGGGGTCTACGAGCAGTACTTC
11	NA	TRBJ2-7	TRBD1	TRBV7-9	CASSLGGTEYF	TGTGCCAGCAGCTTAGGGGGGACAGAGTACTTC
17	NA	TRBJ2-1	TRBD2	TRBV5-1	CASSLGASGGPRGEQFF	TGCGCCAGCAGCCTGGGGGCCAGCGGGGGTCCCCGAGGTGAGCAGTTCTTC
16	NA	TRBJ1-5	TRBD1	TRBV4-2	CASSQGQGESNQPQHF	TGTGCCAGCAGCCAAGGGCAGGGGGAAAGCAATCAGCCCCAGCATTTT
16	NA	TRBJ1-6	TRBD1	TRBV5-4	CASSLEPGQVNSPLHF	TGTGCCAGCAGCTTAGAACCGGGACAGGTCAATTCACCCCTCCACTTT
15	NA	TRBJ2-7	TRBD2	TRBV6-6	CASSYGRGESYEQYF	TGTGCCAGCAGTTACGGGCGGGGGGAGTCCTACGAGCAGTACTTC
16	NA	TRBJ1-4	NA	TRBV7-9	CSSSLDSKDSYEKLFF	TGTTCCAGCAGCTTAGATTCGAAGGACTCGTACGAAAAACTGTTTTTT
14	NA	TRBJ1-3	TRBD1	TRBV7-8	CASSAWGQRNTIYF	TGTGCCAGCAGCGCCTGGGGACAGCGAAACACCATATATTTT
14	NA	TRBJ2-3	NA	TRBV27	CASSFRLSTDTQYF	TGTGCCAGCAGTTTCCGACTAAGCACAGATACGCAGTATTTT
14	once	TRBJ2-1	NA	TRBV28	CASSLSSSYNEQFF	TGTGCCAGCAGTTTGTCGAGCTCCTACAATGAGCAGTTCTTC
15	NA	TRBJ2-2	NA	TRBV7-9	CASSFRTENTGELFF	TGTGCCAGCAGCTTTCGGACAGAGAACACCGGGGAGCTGTTTTTT
15	NA	TRBJ1-4	NA	TRBV11-2	CASRLDLSGREKLFF	TGTGCCAGCAGACTGGACCTTTCAGGGCGTGAAAAACTGTTTTTT
14	NA	TRBJ1-4	TRBD1	TRBV28	CASNTQGGDEKLFF	TGTGCCAGCAACACCCAAGGGGGCGATGAAAAACTGTTTTTT
14	NA	TRBJ2-1	TRBD2	TRBV19	CASSVRLAGNEQFF	TGTGCCAGTAGTGTCAGACTAGCGGGTAATGAGCAGTTCTTC
15	NA	TRBJ2-5	TRBD2	TRBV13	CASSLVRGARETQYF	TGTGCCAGCAGCTTAGTGCGGGGGGCGAGAGAGACCCAGTACTTC
14	NA	TRBJ1-6	NA	TRBV5-1	CASSLEGDRRSLHF	TGCGCCAGCAGCTTGGAGGGAGACAGGAGGTCCCTCCACTTT